The rows below give T cell receptor beta chains drawn from one sample of a study of shared clonotypes between healthy human individuals. Sequenced by immunoSEQ multiplex PCR; TCRdb stores in-frame clones only, minus some. Found here are 2 million to 2.5 million clones, roughly 93% of them singletons; the top ten hold roughly 0.39%. Sequenced sample: naive CD4+ T cells from PBMCs. Receptors originate from a man between 18 and 29 years old in good health. Some clones in this sample may be carry-over from other donors' samples. Both conserved end residues are part of each CDR3. Fields, in order: D gene, V gene, J gene, clone size, CDR3 protein, CDR3 DNA. The D gene is left open where the match is weak. Clone sizes are given selectively: once, few, many, or a class where the clone is expanded.

>.|TRBV5-1|TRBJ2-3|.
CASSLEGGLDTQYF
TGCGCCAGCAGCTTGGAGGGGGGCCTGGATACGCAGTATTTT
>.|TRBV5-4|TRBJ2-2|.
CASSSLGGNTGELFF
TGTGCCAGCAGCTCCCTTGGGGGGAACACCGGGGAGCTGTTTTTT
>.|TRBV7-8|TRBJ1-1|.
CASNPGQLNTEAFF
TGTGCCAGCAACCCCGGACAGTTGAACACTGAAGCTTTCTTT
>TRBD1|TRBV4-1|TRBJ1-1|.
CASSPRKQGLNTEAFF
TGCGCCAGCAGCCCGCGGAAACAGGGGCTAAACACTGAAGCTTTCTTT
>.|TRBV6-6|TRBJ2-7|.
CASMGSGGSYEQYF
TGTGCCAGCATGGGGTCAGGGGGGTCCTACGAGCAGTACTTC
>TRBD2|TRBV7-8|TRBJ2-7|.
CASSTSETSYEQYF
TGTGCCAGCTCGACTAGCGAAACATCCTACGAGCAGTACTTC
>TRBD2|TRBV5-1|TRBJ2-5|.
CASSSGLAGGRETQYF
TGCGCCAGCAGCTCGGGACTAGCGGGGGGCCGGGAGACCCAGTACTTC
>TRBD1|TRBV6-1|TRBJ1-5|.
CASSAQGTGSEQPQHF
TGTGCCAGCAGTGCACAAGGGACAGGCTCGGAACAGCCCCAGCATTTT
>TRBD2|TRBV7-2|TRBJ2-3|.
CASSPGSGRRSDTQYF
TGTGCCAGCAGCCCAGGGAGCGGGAGGAGGTCAGATACGCAGTATTTT
>TRBD2|TRBV4-1|TRBJ2-1|.
CASSRIAGGSYNEQFF
TGCGCCAGCAGCCGTATAGCGGGAGGATCCTACAATGAGCAGTTCTTC
>.|TRBV12-5|TRBJ1-1|.
CASGYGLGAGEGEAFF
TGTGCTAGTGGTTATGGCCTAGGGGCAGGGGAGGGTGAAGCTTTCTTT
>.|TRBV7-2|TRBJ1-1|.
CASSLDFGGYTEAFF
TGTGCCAGCAGCTTAGATTTCGGGGGTTACACTGAAGCTTTCTTT
>.|TRBV11-2|TRBJ2-6|.
CASHKLVSGANVLTF
TGTGCCAGCCATAAATTAGTGTCTGGGGCCAACGTCCTGACTTTC
>.|TRBV15|TRBJ2-1|.
CATSRASFISYNEQFF
TGTGCCACCAGCAGAGCCAGTTTCATCTCCTACAATGAGCAGTTCTTC
>TRBD1|TRBV5-4|TRBJ2-2|.
CASSVTTGGSGELFF
TGTGCCAGCAGCGTTACCACAGGGGGCAGCGGGGAGCTGTTTTTT
>TRBD1|TRBV5-1|TRBJ2-5|.
CASSPDRGLGTQYF
TGCGCCAGCAGCCCGGACAGGGGGCTCGGGACCCAGTACTTC
>.|TRBV7-2|TRBJ2-5|.
CASSLGRPGQETQYF
TGTGCCAGCAGCTTAGGGAGGCCGGGGCAAGAGACCCAGTACTTC
>TRBD1|TRBV29-1|TRBJ2-5|.
CSTSGQQETQYF
TGCAGCACCTCGGGACAGCAAGAGACCCAGTACTTC
>.|TRBV27|TRBJ2-2|.
CASSLWSRTTTGELFF
TGTGCCAGCAGTTTATGGTCCCGGACTACAACCGGGGAGCTGTTTTTT
>.|TRBV28|TRBJ1-2|.
CASSLSPSLYGYTF
TGTGCCAGCAGTTTGAGTCCCAGCCTCTATGGCTACACCTTC
>.|TRBV5-1|TRBJ1-2|.
CASSLSYAYGYTF
TGCGCCAGCAGCTTAAGTTACGCGTATGGCTACACCTTC
>.|TRBV28|TRBJ1-2|.
CASSLLRGPFNYGYTF
TGTGCCAGCAGTTTATTAAGGGGCCCTTTTAACTATGGCTACACCTTC
>TRBD1|TRBV9|TRBJ1-2|.
CASSTRQGGDYGYTF
TGTGCCAGCAGCACCCGACAGGGTGGAGACTATGGCTACACCTTC
>.|TRBV9|TRBJ2-3|.
CASSVVEGLGDTQYF
TGTGCCAGCAGCGTAGTTGAGGGGCTAGGAGATACGCAGTATTTT
>.|TRBV21-1|TRBJ2-1|.
CASSSILAGGPWEQFF
TGTGCCAGCAGCAGTATTCTAGCGGGAGGGCCATGGGAGCAGTTCTTC
>.|TRBV25-1|TRBJ1-4|.
CASSLLGRQGNEKLFF
TGTGCCAGCAGTCTCCTGGGGAGGCAGGGGAATGAAAAACTGTTTTTT
>.|TRBV10-3|TRBJ2-2|few
CAISAAEAGELFF
TGTGCCATCAGTGCAGCGGAGGCCGGGGAGCTGTTTTTT
>.|TRBV4-1|TRBJ1-1|.
CASSQAGEAFF
TGCGCCAGCAGCCAAGCGGGGGAAGCTTTCTTT
>TRBD2|TRBV7-2|TRBJ2-4|.
CASSWPGLAIAKNIQYF
TGTGCCAGCAGTTGGCCGGGACTAGCGATAGCCAAAAACATTCAGTACTTC
>TRBD1|TRBV6-6|TRBJ2-3|.
CASSPGTGGTDTQYF
TGTGCCAGCAGCCCCGGGACAGGAGGCACAGATACGCAGTATTTT
>.|TRBV28|TRBJ1-5|.
CASSVEQPQHF
TGTGCCAGCAGTGTGGAACAGCCCCAGCATTTT
>.|TRBV6-1|TRBJ2-1|.
CASSEAGLIMSEFF
TGTGCCAGCAGTGAAGCCGGGCTGATAATGAGTGAGTTCTTC
>TRBD1|TRBV27|TRBJ1-6|.
CASSSTAGGASSPLHF
TGTGCCAGCAGTTCCACGGCAGGGGGCGCAAGTTCACCCCTCCACTTT
>TRBD1|TRBV29-1|TRBJ2-1|.
CSVHRDRAYNEQFF
TGCAGCGTCCACCGGGACAGAGCCTACAATGAGCAGTTCTTC
>.|TRBV18|TRBJ1-1|few
CASSSTGPEAFF
TGTGCCAGCTCTAGCACAGGGCCAGAAGCTTTCTTT
>TRBD2|TRBV4-1|TRBJ2-6|.
CASSQDQGVAGGLDSGANVLTF
TGCGCCAGCAGCCAAGACCAGGGGGTAGCGGGAGGGCTCGACTCTGGGGCCAACGTCCTGACTTTC
>TRBD1|TRBV7-9|TRBJ1-3|.
CASSSEMMDRAIYF
TGTGCCAGCAGCTCCGAAATGATGGACAGGGCCATATATTTT
>.|TRBV15|TRBJ1-2|.
CATSRDTIGGYYGYTF
TGTGCCACCAGCAGAGATACGATAGGGGGTTATTATGGCTACACCTTC
>.|TRBV7-8|TRBJ2-1|.
CASSLSASSNSRREQFF
TGTGCCAGCAGCTTAAGCGCTTCGTCGAACTCCCGTCGTGAGCAGTTCTTC
>.|TRBV10-3|TRBJ1-3|.
CAIRRDIGNTIYF
TGTGCCATCAGAAGGGACATTGGAAACACCATATATTTT
>.|TRBV30|TRBJ2-5|.
CAWGGTGETQYF
TGTGCCTGGGGAGGCACGGGGGAGACCCAGTACTTC
>TRBD2|TRBV18|TRBJ2-7|.
CASSPKTSGRQLREQYF
TGTGCCAGCTCACCGAAGACTAGCGGGAGGCAGTTACGCGAGCAGTACTTC
>.|TRBV30|TRBJ1-5|.
CAWSGQVGNQPQHF
TGTGCCTGGAGCGGACAAGTTGGCAATCAGCCCCAGCATTTT
>TRBD1|TRBV14|TRBJ2-7|.
CASSQAGSGQGYF
TGTGCCAGCAGCCAAGCGGGGTCCGGACAGGGGTACTTC
>TRBD2|TRBV29-1|TRBJ2-3|once
CSALRDGTRGFDTQYF
TGCAGCGCCCTAAGGGACGGGACTAGGGGCTTCGATACGCAGTATTTT
>.|TRBV7-9|TRBJ1-5|once
CASSHESGQPQHF
TGTGCCAGCAGTCATGAATCCGGCCAGCCCCAGCATTTT
>.|TRBV7-9|TRBJ2-5|.
CASSQVGGYETQYF
TGTGCCAGCAGCCAAGTAGGGGGTTACGAGACCCAGTACTTC
>TRBD1|TRBV5-1|TRBJ2-7|once
CASSIRDRAYEQYF
TGCGCCAGCAGCATACGGGACAGGGCCTACGAGCAGTACTTC
>.|TRBV6-1|TRBJ2-5|.
CASRGAETQYF
TGTGCCAGTCGGGGGGCAGAGACCCAGTACTTC
>.|TRBV28|TRBJ1-2|.
CASSPAPQEYYGYTF
TGTGCCAGCAGCCCAGCCCCACAGGAGTACTATGGCTACACCTTC
>TRBD2|TRBV11-2|TRBJ2-7|.
CASSLAGEAGGLSSYEQYF
TGTGCCAGCAGCTTAGCCGGGGAAGCGGGAGGGTTAAGCTCCTACGAGCAGTACTTC
>.|TRBV9|TRBJ1-1|.
CASSEDLLNTEAFF
TGTGCCAGCAGCGAGGACCTTTTGAACACTGAAGCTTTCTTT
>.|TRBV18|TRBJ2-7|.
CASSPPNPYEQYF
TGTGCCAGCTCACCCCCGAACCCTTACGAGCAGTACTTC
>TRBD1|TRBV28|TRBJ2-3|.
CASSRTGTGGSNTQYF
TGTGCCAGCAGTCGAACCGGGACAGGGGGATCAAATACGCAGTATTTT
>TRBD2|TRBV19|TRBJ2-7|.
CASSSLAGQRGYEQYF
TGTGCCAGTAGTTCGTTAGCGGGACAAAGGGGCTACGAGCAGTACTTC